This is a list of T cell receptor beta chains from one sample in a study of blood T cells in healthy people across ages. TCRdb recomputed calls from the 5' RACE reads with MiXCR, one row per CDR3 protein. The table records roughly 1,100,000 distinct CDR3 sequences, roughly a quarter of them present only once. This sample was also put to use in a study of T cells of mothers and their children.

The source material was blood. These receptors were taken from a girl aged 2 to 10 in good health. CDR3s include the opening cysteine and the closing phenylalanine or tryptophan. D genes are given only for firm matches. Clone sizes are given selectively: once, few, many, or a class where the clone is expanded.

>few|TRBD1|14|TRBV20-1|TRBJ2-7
CSASESGGTREQYF
TGCAGTGCTAGTGAATCAGGGGGCACCAGGGAGCAGTACTTC
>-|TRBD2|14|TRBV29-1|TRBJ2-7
CSVGLAGLTYEQYF
TGCAGCGTCGGACTAGCGGGGTTAACCTACGAGCAGTACTTC
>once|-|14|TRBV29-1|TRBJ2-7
CSVGSDKVAYEQYF
TGCAGCGTTGGGTCGGACAAGGTGGCCTACGAGCAGTACTTC
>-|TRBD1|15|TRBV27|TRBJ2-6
CASSFDRVGANVQTF
TGTGCCAGCAGTTTCGACAGGGTTGGGGCCAACGTCCAGACTTTC
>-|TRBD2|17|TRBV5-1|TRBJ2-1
CASSLVASGVTYNEQFF
TGCGCCAGCAGCTTGGTCGCTAGCGGGGTTACCTACAATGAGCAGTTCTTC
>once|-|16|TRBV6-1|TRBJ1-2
CASRRSGGNTKYGYTF
TGTGCCAGCAGAAGGTCGGGAGGGAATACGAAATATGGCTACACCTTC
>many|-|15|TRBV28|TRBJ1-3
CSSIKVAGSGNTIYF
TGTTCTTCCATAAAGGTGGCAGGATCAGGAAACACCATATATTTT
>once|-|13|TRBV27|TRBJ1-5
CASSLDPYQPQHF
TGTGCCAGCAGTTTAGACCCTTACCAGCCCCAGCATTTT
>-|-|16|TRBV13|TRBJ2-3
CASSSPGLLSTDTQCF
TGTGCCAGCAGCTCTCCAGGACTCCTAAGCACAGATACGCAGTGTTTT
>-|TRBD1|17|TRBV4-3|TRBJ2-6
CASSHSGQGAGANVLTF
TGCGCCAGCAGCCATTCAGGACAGGGGGCTGGGGCCAACGTCCTGACTTTC
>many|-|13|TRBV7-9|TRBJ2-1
CASSLGQSYEQFF
TGTGCCAGCAGCTTAGGGCAGAGCTATGAGCAGTTCTTC
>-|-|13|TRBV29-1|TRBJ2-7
CSAAGGDFPEQYF
TGCAGCGCCGCGGGCGGGGACTTTCCCGAGCAGTACTTC
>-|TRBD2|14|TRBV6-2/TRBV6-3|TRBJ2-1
CAGSSGVSLNEQFF
TGTGCCGGGTCTAGCGGGGTAAGCCTCAATGAGCAGTTCTTC
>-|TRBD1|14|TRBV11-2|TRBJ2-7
CASSTIRGRDEQYF
TGTGCCAGCAGCACGATCAGGGGGCGCGACGAGCAGTACTTC
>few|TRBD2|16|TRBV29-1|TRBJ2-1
CSVEGLAEEIYNEQFF
TGCAGCGTTGAAGGACTAGCGGAAGAGATATACAATGAGCAGTTCTTC
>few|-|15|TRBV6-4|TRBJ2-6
CASSDGISGANVLTF
TGTGCCAGCAGTGATGGGATCTCTGGGGCCAACGTCCTGACTTTC
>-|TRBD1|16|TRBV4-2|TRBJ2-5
CASSQVLGQGGETQYF
TGTGCCAGCAGCCAAGTTCTTGGACAGGGGGGGGAGACCCAGTACTTC
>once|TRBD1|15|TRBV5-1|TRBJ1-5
CASSLEGAMRQPQHF
TGCGCCAGCAGCTTGGAGGGGGCTATGCGTCAGCCCCAGCATTTT
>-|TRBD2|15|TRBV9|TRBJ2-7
CASSVDGGSSYEQYF
TGTGCCAGCAGCGTAGACGGCGGGAGCTCCTACGAGCAGTACTTC
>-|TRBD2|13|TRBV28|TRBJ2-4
CASSQELAGITYF
TGTGCCAGCAGTCAAGAACTAGCGGGAATAACATACTTC
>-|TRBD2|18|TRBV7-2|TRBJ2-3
CASSLMASGGISTDTQYF
TGTGCCAGCAGCTTAATGGCTAGCGGGGGGATCAGCACAGATACGCAGTATTTT
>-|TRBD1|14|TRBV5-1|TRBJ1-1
CASSLAATGSEAFF
TGCGCCAGCAGCTTGGCCGCGACAGGGTCTGAAGCTTTCTTT
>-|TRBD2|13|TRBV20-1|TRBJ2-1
CSEGLAGVHEQFF
TGCAGTGAGGGTCTAGCGGGAGTACATGAGCAGTTCTTC
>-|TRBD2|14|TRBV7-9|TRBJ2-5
CASSMSSGGLEQYF
TGTGCCAGCAGTATGAGCTCGGGAGGCTTAGAGCAGTACTTC
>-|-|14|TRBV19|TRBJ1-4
CASNTGRPNEKLFF
TGTGCCAGTAATACGGGGAGACCTAATGAAAAACTGTTTTTT
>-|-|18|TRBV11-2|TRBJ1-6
CASSLTMAESSYNSPLHF
TGTGCCAGCAGCTTAACCATGGCAGAGAGCTCCTATAATTCACCCCTCCACTTT
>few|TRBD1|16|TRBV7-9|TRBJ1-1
CASSSTPGTGDTEAFF
TGTGCCAGCAGCTCCACCCCCGGGACAGGGGACACTGAAGCTTTCTTT
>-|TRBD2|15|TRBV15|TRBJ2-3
CATSREVAGGDTQYF
TGTGCCACCAGCAGAGAGGTAGCGGGAGGGGATACGCAGTATTTT
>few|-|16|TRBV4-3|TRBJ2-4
CASSQYTGRGVNIQYF
TGCGCCAGCAGCCAATATACGGGGCGAGGGGTAAACATTCAGTACTTC
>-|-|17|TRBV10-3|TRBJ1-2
CAISKEAGRSANYGYTF
TGTGCCATCAGTAAAGAGGCAGGGCGATCCGCTAACTATGGCTACACCTTC
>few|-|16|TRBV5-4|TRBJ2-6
CASSPPGRTGANVLTF
TGTGCCAGCAGCCCTCCGGGTCGAACTGGGGCCAACGTCCTGACTTTC
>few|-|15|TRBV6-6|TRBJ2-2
CASSYAPTDSGELFF
TGTGCCAGCAGTTATGCTCCGACCGATTCGGGGGAGCTGTTTTTT
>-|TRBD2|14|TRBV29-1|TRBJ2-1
CSSRGGALYNEQFF
TGCAGCAGCCGCGGGGGGGCCCTCTACAATGAGCAGTTCTTC
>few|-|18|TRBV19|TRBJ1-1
CASSPEPLAGGENTEAFF
TGTGCCAGTAGTCCGGAGCCCCTCGCGGGGGGGGAGAACACTGAAGCTTTCTTT
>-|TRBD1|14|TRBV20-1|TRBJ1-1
CSARVQGGGTEAFF
TGCAGTGCTAGAGTCCAGGGGGGAGGTACTGAAGCTTTCTTT
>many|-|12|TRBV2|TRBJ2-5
CASSEMGETQYF
TGTGCCAGCAGTGAAATGGGAGAGACCCAGTACTTC
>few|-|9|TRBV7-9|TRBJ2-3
CASSLAGRF
TGTGCCAGCAGCTTAGCGGGGCGGTTT
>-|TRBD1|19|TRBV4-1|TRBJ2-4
CASSNPFTGTEVAKNIQYF
TGCGCCAGCAGCAATCCTTTCACCGGGACAGAGGTAGCAAAAAACATTCAGTACTTC
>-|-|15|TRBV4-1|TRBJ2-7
CASSQRDGPNYEQYF
TGCGCCAGCAGCCAACGGGACGGCCCCAACTACGAGCAGTACTTC